One and the same sample provided the 20 T cell receptor beta chains below, sequenced in a study of beta chain bispecific antibodies for T cell cancers. Whole-study findings and limits: The TRBV12-3 share of total TRBV signal fell around 99% after anti-TRBV12 rather than anti-CD19 exposure. Most targeted TRBV signal came from the leukemia cell line cells, not normal T cells.

These TCRs are of unknown antigen specificity. Blood mononuclear cells were expanded for three to four days using either OKT3 anti-CD3 antibody or CD3/CD28 beads. TCRdb re-called the 5' RACE reads with MiXCR, one entry per CDR3 protein. The sample contains 20,000 to 25,000 distinct CDR3 sequences, just over 2% of which appear only once. Material: healthy donor T cells cultured with leukemia cells, obtained from a culture containing a bispecific antibody targeting TCR Vbeta12. The receptors shown here come from a human donor in good health. Some clones in this sample may be carry-over from other donors' samples.

This clonotype is labeled as medium-sized (0.01 to 0.1%). The rearrangement links TRBV5-1 to TRBJ2-1; D uncertain. Germline CDR1 SGHRS, CDR2 YFSETQ. Trimming removed 0 bases from V and 0 bases from J, with 10 bases in between. The CDR3 has 16 amino acids. As DNA, the CDR3 is TGCGCCAGCAGCTTGGGGACGCTTAGCTCCTACAATGAGCAGTTCTTC. Residues: CASSLGTLSSYNEQFF.

The sample holds many counts of this clonotype. The chain recombines TRBV3-1 with TRBJ2-7; TRBD2 aligns across 7 bases. Germline CDR1 and CDR2: LGHDT and YNNKEL (reference sequence). CDR3 length equals 14 residues. J was trimmed by 6 bases and V by 4 bases; bases with no gene match: 9. The CDR3 DNA sequence: TGTGCCAGCAGCCTCTCCCTGGGGGGGTCCGAGCAGTACTTC. This gives the protein CASSLSLGGSEQYF.

There are many counts of this clonotype. The V call is TRBV10-3, the J call TRBJ2-3; D unclear. Trimming cost V 5 bases and J 3 bases, with 6 bases left between them. CDR3 length equals 12 residues. In germline, CDR1 is ENHRY, CDR2 SYGVKD. CDR3 residues: CAISPFTDTQYF. In DNA form, the CDR3 reads TGTGCCATCAGTCCCTTTACAGATACGCAGTATTTT.

In its sample, this clonotype was seen many times. The V gene is TRBV6-1, the J gene TRBJ2-7, with a possible D match to TRBD1 (5 bases). The length of the CDR3 is 14 residues. Germline-derived CDR1 and CDR2 are MNHNS and SASEGT. Trimming shortened V by 7 bases and J by 2 bases, and 15 bases separated the two germline ends. Here the CDR3 DNA reads TGTGCCAGCAAGGGTGGCAGGGTGACCTACGAGCAGTACTTC. Encoded protein: CASKGGRVTYEQYF.

Relative to its sample, this clonotype is medium-sized. J is TRBJ2-2 and V is TRBV20-1; 12 bases line up with TRBD2. Germline V gives CDR1 DFQATT, CDR2 SNEGSKA (reference sequence). J gave up 4 bases and V 2 bases, and 5 bases lay outside the gene matches. The CDR3 has 16 residues. As DNA, the CDR3 is TGCAGTGCTAGACTAGCGGGGGGGCTGGTCACCGGGGAGCTGTTTTTT. This encodes CSARLAGGLVTGELFF.

This clonotype was detected many times. The chain couples TRBV20-1 to TRBJ2-5, with 7 nucleotides matching TRBD1. The germline gives CDR1 DFQATT, CDR2 SNEGSKA (reference sequence). Trimming at V came to 6 bases and at J to 9 bases, leaving 16 bases not matched to a gene. The CDR3 runs to 14 residues. The CDR3 protein is CSASEGQRHGAQYF. CDR3 nucleotides: TGCAGTGCCTCAGAGGGACAGCGGCACGGGGCCCAGTACTTC.

This clonotype was found many times. The rearrangement uses TRBV20-1 and TRBJ2-7; TRBD2 aligns across 10 bases. From germline, CDR1 is DFQATT and CDR2 SNEGSKA (reference sequence). The CDR3 extends over 15 amino acids. With 2 bases clipped from V and 3 bases from J, the junction kept 7 bases outside the gene matches. The CDR3 spells CSARPKTSGFYEQYF. The DNA of the CDR3 is TGCAGTGCTAGACCCAAGACTAGCGGGTTCTACGAGCAGTACTTC.

This clonotype was picked up many times. The J gene is TRBJ2-2, the V gene TRBV27, with D hard to call. The V gene lost 3 bases and the J gene lost 2 bases, with 4 bases spanning the gap. Germline CDR1 MNHEY, CDR2 SMNVEV (reference sequence). The CDR3 loop spans 13 amino acids. CDR3 region: CASSFQNTGELFF. The DNA of the CDR3 is TGTGCCAGCAGTTTTCAAAACACCGGGGAGCTGTTTTTT.

This clonotype was observed at least ten times. This chain links TRBV5-1 with TRBJ2-1, with 10 bases aligning to TRBD2. J lost 7 bases, V lost 7 bases, and 8 bases had no gene match. Germline V gene data show CDR1 as SGHRS and CDR2 as YFSETQ. The CDR3 contains 14 residues. The CDR3 DNA reads as TGCGCCAGCGGGCTAGCGGGGGTTAGGAATGAGCAGTTCTTC. Encoded protein: CASGLAGVRNEQFF.

This clonotype was counted ten times or more. The chain couples TRBV7-8 to TRBJ2-1, with D perhaps given as TRBD1 or TRBD2 (5 bases each). Trimming removed 5 bases from V and 3 bases from J, with 14 bases in between. This CDR3 spans 15 amino acids. Germline V gene data show CDR1 as SGHVS and CDR2 as FQNEAQ. The CDR3: CASSRQRADYNEQFF. The CDR3 DNA reads TGTGCCAGCAGCCGACAGAGGGCCGACTACAATGAGCAGTTCTTC.

This clonotype was observed many times. This chain connects TRBV10-1 to TRBJ2-5; 9 nucleotides agree with TRBD1. The ends lost 6 bases at V and 6 bases at J; junction bases unmatched: 8. The germline V gene encodes CDR1 WNHNN and CDR2 SYGVQD (reference sequence). This CDR3 is built from 14 residues. The CDR3 DNA is TGCGCCAGCAGGAGAGGGACAGGGAGAAAGACCCAGTACTTC. The encoded protein is CASRRGTGRKTQYF.

This clonotype has ten or more counts. The rearrangement links TRBV5-1 to TRBJ1-1; 10 positions match TRBD1. Germline lookup yields CDR1 SGHRS and CDR2 YFSETQ. The CDR3 length is 14 residues. J gave up 4 bases and V 1 base, and 1 base lay outside the gene matches. The CDR3 DNA sequence: TGCGCCAGCAGCTTGTGGACAGGGGGCACTGAAGCTTTCTTT. Its protein product is CASSLWTGGTEAFF.

This chain links TRBV10-3 with TRBJ2-3; a possible D gene is TRBD1 (5 bases). The CDR3 is 15 residues long. Per the germline V gene, CDR1 is ENHRY and CDR2 is SYGVKD. V lost 3 bases and J lost 2, with 12 bases in between. CDR3 region: CAISDPQTATDTQYF. CDR3 DNA: TGTGCCATCAGTGACCCTCAGACAGCCACAGATACGCAGTATTTT.

This clonotype was picked up many times. The V and J genes are TRBV19 and TRBJ2-7; unclear D gene. This CDR3 has 13 amino acids. V was cut by 1 base and J by 2 bases, with 6 bases left in between. The V gene's germline CDR1 is LNHDA and CDR2 SQIVND (reference sequence). CDR3: CASSIGGTYEQYF. The CDR3 region has the DNA TGTGCCAGTAGTATAGGTGGAACCTACGAGCAGTACTTC.

This clonotype was seen repeatedly, ten times or more. This chain joins TRBV27 and TRBJ1-4; 7 positions agree with TRBD1. From germline, CDR1 is MNHEY and CDR2 SMNVEV (reference sequence). Trimming cost V 5 bases and J 8 bases; bases outside gene matches: 8. CDR3 length: 14 residues. DNA of the CDR3: TGTGCCAGCAGTCCTCGGACAGGAGACGAAAAACTGTTTTTT. Its translation: CASSPRTGDEKLFF.

Ten or more counts support this clonotype. The rearrangement links TRBV7-3 to TRBJ1-1; D gene uncertain. The CDR3 totals 13 residues. Trimming pared 0 bases from V and 9 bases from J, leaving 11 bases between. Germline V lookup: CDR1 SGHTA, CDR2 FQGTGA. CDR3: CASSLTSRSQAFF. The CDR3 DNA sequence: TGTGCCAGCAGCTTAACGTCGAGATCCCAAGCTTTCTTT.

This clonotype was seen at least ten times. V gene TRBV6-2 or TRBV6-3 combines with J gene TRBJ2-7, with D possibly being TRBD1 (5 bases). This CDR3 is built from 16 residues. The V and J ends lost 5 bases and 0 bases respectively, with 17 bases between them. CDR1 is MNHEY, CDR2 SVGEGT, per germline. In DNA, the CDR3 is TGTGCCAGCAGTCTCCCCCGGACACCATACTCCTACGAGCAGTACTTC. This codes for CASSLPRTPYSYEQYF.

Many counts were recorded for this clonotype. The rearrangement links TRBV7-8 to TRBJ2-1; 14 bases match TRBD2. There are 18 residues in the CDR3. Germline-derived CDR1 and CDR2 are SGHVS and FQNEAQ. With 4 bases clipped from V and 4 bases from J, the junction kept 9 bases outside the gene matches. The CDR3 sequence is CASSSGLAGATGYNEQFF. Written as DNA, the CDR3 is TGTGCCAGCAGCTCGGGACTAGCGGGGGCCACGGGTTACAATGAGCAGTTCTTC.

To note about this clonotype: The junction shows a germline mismatch at one end, possibly a read error. The chain couples TRBV5-4 to TRBJ2-3; D ambiguous. CDR3 length equals 15 residues. Per the germline V gene, CDR1 is SGHNT and CDR2 is YYREEE (reference sequence). CDR3 in amino acids: CASNLRREETDTQYF. The CDR3 DNA reads as TGTGCCAGCAACTTGCGACGCGAAGAGACAGATACGCAGTATTTT.

This clonotype has a count of ten or more. V usage is TRBV29-1 and J usage is TRBJ2-7, with 7 positions matching TRBD1. V dropped 4 bases and J dropped 2; count of bases not matched to a gene: 2. Germline-derived CDR1 and CDR2 are SQVTM and ANQGSEA. This CDR3 has 12 residues. CDR3 nucleotide sequence: TGCAGCGTTGGGGACAGCACCTACGAGCAGTACTTC. It yields the protein CSVGDSTYEQYF.